This T cell receptor (beta chain) was obtained from a study of CD4 T cells in relation to SARS-CoV-2 and coronaviruses. As to this clone: Its antigen remains unknown.

Assay used: immunoSEQ multiplex PCR; TCRdb lists only in-frame clones, some missing. The sample records around 28,000 clones, around 80% being singletons. Germline lookup yields CDR1 LNHDA and CDR2 SQIVND (reference sequence). V was clipped by 6 bases and J by 4 bases; unmatched bases: 11. The length of the CDR3 is 15 residues. V usage is TRBV19 and J usage is TRBJ2-7; 8 nucleotides line up with TRBD1. The specimen sequenced was memory CD4+ T cells from PBMCs, cultured in vitro. The sequence was collected from an adult with COVID-19. The CDR3 sequence: CASRRTGYGLYEQYF. DNA of the CDR3: TGTGCCAGTAGGAGGACAGGGTATGGCCTTTACGAGCAGTACTTC.